A selection of T cell receptor beta chains follows, all from one sample in a study of T-cell memory formation after mild COVID-19. TCRdb reprocessed the 5' RACE reads with MiXCR, giving one entry per CDR3 protein. The data contain hundreds of thousands of distinct CDR3 sequences, 15% of them singletons. The sample comprised PBMCs or a T cell subset sorted from them (not recorded which). These receptors came from an adult woman who had mild COVID-19 (a few samples of this study predate the infection). Cell type and time point are not known. Each CDR3 is given with its conserved first and last residue. A D gene is named only where the DNA matches it firmly. The listing skips clone size in some rows; elsewhere it reads once, few, many or a size class.

clone_size	d_call	v_call	j_call	cdr3_nt	cdr3_aa
NA	TRBD1	TRBV2	TRBJ1-4	TGTGCCAGCAGGCGCGGGACAGCGAAGGAAAAACTGTTTTTT	CASRRGTAKEKLFF
few	TRBD2	TRBV20-1	TRBJ2-1	TGCAGTGCTAGAGCACTAGCGGATGGCTCCGGGCAGTTCTTC	CSARALADGSGQFF
few	NA	TRBV6-2/TRBV6-3	TRBJ2-7	TGTGCCACCACTCAGAGGGGGAGTTACGAGCAGTACTTC	CATTQRGSYEQYF
NA	NA	TRBV27	TRBJ1-2	TGTGCCAGCAGTTTGGACAGCCATCAACTCTATGGCTACACCTTC	CASSLDSHQLYGYTF
few	NA	TRBV5-5	TRBJ2-7	TGTGCCAGCAGCCCCCTAGGACCCTACGAGCAGTACTTC	CASSPLGPYEQYF
many	NA	TRBV11-2	TRBJ2-1	TGTGCCAGCAGCTTAGACGGCCGACGGAACCTGTTCTTC	CASSLDGRRNLFF
many	NA	TRBV5-1	TRBJ2-1	TGCGCCAGCAGCTCCTTTCTAGCTTCGGATGAGCAGTTCTTC	CASSSFLASDEQFF
few	TRBD1	TRBV6-5	TRBJ1-2	TGTGCCAGCTCTCAGTTAGTACAGGGGCATGGCTGCACCTTC	CASSQLVQGHGCTF
few	NA	TRBV6-5	TRBJ2-3	TGTGCCAGCAGTTCCCCGACAGCCTCCGAATATACGCAGTATTTT	CASSSPTASEYTQYF
NA	TRBD1	TRBV5-1	TRBJ2-7	TGCGCCAGCAGCGCCGGGACAGCTGCCTACGAGCAGTACTTC	CASSAGTAAYEQYF
NA	TRBD2	TRBV3-1	TRBJ2-5	TGTGCCAGCAGCCAAGGGACTAGCGGGTTTGAGACCCAGTACTTC	CASSQGTSGFETQYF
few	TRBD1	TRBV6-1	TRBJ2-7	TGTGCCAGCAGTGAAGTGGGACAGGGAACCGAGCAGTACTTC	CASSEVGQGTEQYF
few	TRBD1	TRBV24-1	TRBJ1-2	TGTGCCACCAGTCCCGGGACAGGGGTAAGAGGCTATGGCTACACCTTC	CATSPGTGVRGYGYTF
many	TRBD1	TRBV4-3	TRBJ1-1	TGCGCCAGCAGCCAAGAGACAGGGGTGAACACTGAAGCTTTCTTT	CASSQETGVNTEAFF
NA	TRBD1	TRBV12-3/TRBV12-4	TRBJ1-6	TGTGCCAGCACCCGGGACAGGAATAATTCACCCCTCCACTTT	CASTRDRNNSPLHF
NA	NA	TRBV18	TRBJ1-5	TGTGCCAGCTCACCACCTGAAGGCGGGGGGCATGGAAGACAGCCCCAGCATTTT	CASSPPEGGGHGRQPQHF
few	NA	TRBV7-9	TRBJ2-2	TGTGCCAGCAGCTTAGGGGACCTAAGGGGATCTGAGCTGTTTTTT	CASSLGDLRGSELFF
few	TRBD2	TRBV18	TRBJ2-1	TGTGCCAGCTCACCATCCTGGGCGGGAGGAGCAAATGAGCAGTTCTTC	CASSPSWAGGANEQFF
NA	NA	TRBV20-1	TRBJ1-5	TGCAGTGCTAGACAGGGAGTCTATAGCAATCAGCCCCAGCATTTT	CSARQGVYSNQPQHF
many	TRBD2	TRBV30	TRBJ2-3	TGTGCCTGGAATCATGGACTAGCGGGAGTCAAACCAGATACGCAGTATTTT	CAWNHGLAGVKPDTQYF
few	TRBD1	TRBV10-3	TRBJ1-1	TGTGCCATCAATAGCGGGACAGTCGCGAACACTGAAGCTTTCTTT	CAINSGTVANTEAFF
NA	TRBD2	TRBV10-3	TRBJ2-1	TGTGCCATCACCCGAATGACTAGCGGGGGGGTAGACTCCTACAATGAGCAGTTCTTC	CAITRMTSGGVDSYNEQFF
NA	TRBD2	TRBV9	TRBJ2-1	TGTGCCAGCAGCGTAGAAATAATAGCGGGCAACCACAATGAGCAGTTCTTC	CASSVEIIAGNHNEQFF
few	NA	TRBV20-1	TRBJ1-2	TGCAGTGCTAGACCTAAGTCAACATCCTATGGCTACACCTTC	CSARPKSTSYGYTF
NA	NA	TRBV29-1	TRBJ2-7	TGCAGCGTTGAAGATGGGTCGTACGAGCAGTACTTC	CSVEDGSYEQYF
NA	NA	TRBV20-1	TRBJ1-5	TGCAGTGCTAGAACGGCAAGCAATCAGCCCCAGCATTTT	CSARTASNQPQHF
NA	TRBD2	TRBV6-2/TRBV6-3	TRBJ2-3	TGTGCCAGCATTCCCGGGGGGCGGGGGGGCCAAGATACGCAGTATTTT	CASIPGGRGGQDTQYF
few	NA	TRBV6-1	TRBJ2-5	TGTGCCAGCAAGCGAAGCCAAGAGACCCAGTACTTC	CASKRSQETQYF
NA	NA	TRBV19	TRBJ1-4	TGTGCCAGTAGAAGACAGTCTAATGAAAAACTGTTTTTT	CASRRQSNEKLFF
many	TRBD1	TRBV24-1	TRBJ2-3	TGTGCCACCAGTGACCCTGACAGGGGGAACACAGATACGCAGTATTTT	CATSDPDRGNTDTQYF
NA	NA	TRBV20-1	TRBJ2-5	TGCAGTGCTAGGTCAGAGACCCAGTACTTC	CSARSETQYF